This TCR beta chain was captured by sequencing in a study of blood T cell repertoires in COVID-19. Study-wide context: Specimens from acute and convalescent COVID-19 originated in the United States, Italy and Spain.

Seattle participants joined during active infection and were tracked over time. With 1 base clipped from V and 8 bases from J, the junction kept 7 bases outside the gene matches. This CDR3 comprises 15 residues. Germline V lookup: CDR1 LGHNA, CDR2 YNFKEQ. Per the authors' pipeline: Nucleated cell number was recorded as an estimate derived from reference gene primer amplification. The method was immunoSEQ multiplex PCR; TCRdb's version includes in-frame clones alone and lacks a portion of them. That table gives V, J and clone size, and the DNA gave D and trimming. Of 150,000 or so clones listed, around 83% are singletons.

What was sequenced was peripheral blood. This sequence joins TRBV4-2 and TRBJ1-4; 7 positions agree with TRBD1. This receptor was obtained from a woman between 45 and 60 years old with COVID-19, enrolled during active disease. The CDR3, as DNA: TGTGCCAGCAGCCAAGGGAGCAGGGGGGAGGAAAAACTGTTTTTT. It encodes CASSQGSRGEEKLFF.